Listed here are 16 T cell receptor beta chains from one sample, sequenced in a study of CD8+ T cells in alopecia areata. RNA was extracted and reverse transcribed into cDNA as the sequencing template. Profiled with immunoSEQ multiplex PCR; TCRdb holds only in-frame clones, not every one. The sample shows about 97,000 clones, 41% of them seen only once. The sequencing sample was made of CD4+ T cells sorted from blood. These receptors all come from a human donor with alopecia areata.

The chain couples TRBV5-1 to TRBJ2-6; D unclear. V was shortened by 1 base and J by 1 base, with 9 bases between the two germline ends. The CDR3 loop spans 16 amino acids. Germline V lookup: CDR1 SGHRS, CDR2 YFSETQ. CDR3: CASSLSPNSGANVLTF. The DNA of the CDR3 is TGCGCCAGCAGCTTGTCCCCAAATTCTGGGGCCAACGTCCTGACTTTC.

CDR3 sequence: CASSESRLKNIQYF. The CDR3 nucleotides read TGCGCCAGCAGTGAGTCGCGCCTCAAAAACATTCAGTACTTC. The V gene is TRBV10-2, the J gene TRBJ2-4; D gene unclear. From germline, CDR1 is WSHSY and CDR2 SAAADI. V dropped 0 bases and J dropped 3 bases, with 6 bases sitting between them. The CDR3 is 14 amino acids.

This clone was counted only a few times. The chain uses TRBV7-2 and TRBJ2-7; D gene ambiguous. Germline CDR1 SGHTA, CDR2 FQGNSA. Trimming stripped 5 bases from V and 6 bases from J, with 17 bases between. The CDR3 runs to 14 residues. The CDR3: CASSHTGFVAEQYF. In nucleotides, the CDR3 is TGTGCCAGCAGCCACACGGGCTTCGTGGCCGAGCAGTACTTC.

The J gene is TRBJ2-4, the V gene TRBV7-8; the D gene is possibly TRBD1 (6 bases). This CDR3 comprises 17 residues. CDR1 and CDR2 (germline): SGHVS, FQNEAQ. Deletions cut 0 bases from V and 3 bases from J, with 15 bases between. CDR3 sequence reads: CASSLARTGMGKNIQYF. CDR3 in DNA: TGTGCCAGCAGCTTAGCAAGAACAGGGATGGGCAAAAACATTCAGTACTTC.

V and J are TRBV5-1 and TRBJ2-2; 9 positions match TRBD2. The germline CDR1 and CDR2 sequences are SGHRS and YFSETQ. The CDR3 covers 16 residues. Germline trimming cut 0 bases from V and 6 bases from J; bases unmatched to any gene: 6. CDR3 sequence: CASSLVAGVVAGELFF. CDR3 in DNA: TGCGCCAGCAGCTTGGTAGCGGGAGTTGTCGCCGGGGAGCTGTTTTTT.

Only a few counts were recorded for this clone. The chain links TRBV29-1 to TRBJ2-3; D is undetermined. V was trimmed by 0 bases and J by 7 bases, leaving 17 bases between them. CDR1 SQVTM and CDR2 ANQGSEA come from the germline V gene. The CDR3 is 15 residues long. CDR3 DNA: TGCAGCGTTGAAGATTACCTAGTTGATGTGAATACGCAGTATTTT. Its translation is CSVEDYLVDVNTQYF.

The V gene is TRBV28, the J gene TRBJ1-2, with D possibly being TRBD1 (5 bases). The germline V gene encodes CDR1 MDHEN and CDR2 SYDVKM. This CDR3 has 15 amino acids. V lost 4 bases, J lost 7 bases, and 19 bases lay in between. Here the CDR3 DNA reads TGTGCCAGCAGTTCCGTCAAGGGGCCCCCGGGTGGCTACACCTTC. Translating it yields CASSSVKGPPGGYTF.

Only a few counts were recorded for this clone. The chain combines TRBV7-2 with TRBJ2-7; 9 nucleotides agree with TRBD1. The CDR3 consists of 15 residues. Losses at the gene ends were 5 bases for V and 5 bases for J; bases not matched to a gene: 10. Per the germline V gene, CDR1 is SGHTA and CDR2 is FQGNSA. The CDR3 spells CASSEEGTGLDEQYF. The CDR3 nucleotides are TGTGCCAGCAGCGAAGAGGGGACAGGGCTGGACGAGCAGTACTTC. The full variable domain, with the rest looked up from reference TRBV7-2 and TRBJ2-7, is GAGVSQSPSNKVTEKGKDVELRCDPISGHTALYWYRQSLGQGLEFLIYFQGNSAPDKSGLPSDRFSAERTGGSVSTLTIQRTQQEDSAVYLCASSEEGTGLDEQYFGPGTRLTVT.

The chain has TRBV29-1 and TRBJ1-2, with 9 positions matching TRBD1. J was trimmed by 5 bases and V by 6 bases; bases with no gene match: 13. Per the germline V gene, CDR1 is SQVTM and CDR2 is ANQGSEA. The CDR3 covers 15 residues. CDR3 coding DNA: TGCAGCGTCCCCGGGACGGGACAGGGACGATATGGCTACACCTTC. It is translated as CSVPGTGQGRYGYTF.

V gene TRBV6-6 combines with J gene TRBJ2-3, with D perhaps given as TRBD1 or TRBD2 (5 bases each). Trimming left V 7 bases short and J 1 base short, with 12 bases between. Looked up from germline, CDR1 is MNHNY and CDR2 is SVGAGI (reference sequence). CDR3 length: 14 amino acids. The CDR3 region is CASNSLGGTDTQYF. The CDR3 bases are TGTGCCAGCAACTCCCTGGGGGGCACAGATACGCAGTATTTT.

The chain links TRBV18 to TRBJ2-2; TRBD1 might be the D (5 bases). Germline V gene sequence: CDR1 KGHSH, CDR2 LQKENI. The CDR3 is 15 amino acids. V shed 3 bases and J shed 3 bases, with 11 bases lying between them. CDR3 bases: TGTGCCAGCTCACCCATGACAGCATACACCGGGGAGCTGTTTTTT. It is translated as CASSPMTAYTGELFF.

The chain recombines TRBV5-1 with TRBJ1-4, with 8 bases fitting TRBD1. CDR3 length equals 17 residues. CDR1 and CDR2 (germline): SGHRS, YFSETQ. V dropped 3 bases and J dropped 6; count of bases not matched to a gene: 13. The CDR3 DNA is TGCGCCAGCAGCTCAACCGGGACAGGTCCAATTGATGAAAAACTGTTTTTT. It translates to CASSSTGTGPIDEKLFF.

J is TRBJ2-1 and V is TRBV28; possibly TRBD1 or TRBD2 for D (5 bases each). Germline assignment: CDR1 MDHEN and CDR2 SYDVKM. Trimming shortened V by 5 bases and J by 7 bases, and 15 bases separated the two germline ends. CDR3 length: 14 residues. The CDR3 here is CASSPGRVSNEQFF. The CDR3 nucleotides are TGTGCCAGCAGTCCGGGACGAGTATCGAATGAGCAGTTCTTC.

This clone came up a few times. J is TRBJ1-2 and V is TRBV4-1; D call uncertain. CDR1 is MGHRA, CDR2 YSYEKL, per germline. Trimming removed 0 bases at V and 4 bases at J, with 12 bases between. This CDR3 has 15 amino acids. CDR3 DNA sequence: TGCGCCAGCAGCCAAGATAGCTTCGGATCCTATGGCTACACCTTC. This translates into CASSQDSFGSYGYTF.

This clone turned up a few times. The CDR3 sequence: CASSPLGVTFTDTQYF. The CDR3 bases are TGTGCCAGCTCACCCCTGGGTGTCACCTTCACAGATACGCAGTATTTT. The rearrangement joins TRBV18 to TRBJ2-3; D is undetermined. This CDR3 has 16 amino acids. The germline V gene encodes CDR1 KGHSH and CDR2 LQKENI. V lost 3 bases to trimming and J lost 2 bases, with 15 bases between them.

The sample holds one count of this clone. The V and J genes are TRBV27 and TRBJ1-4, with a weak D call TRBD1 (5 bases). The CDR3 loop spans 14 amino acids. The germline V gene encodes CDR1 MNHEY and CDR2 SMNVEV (reference sequence). Trimming took off 1 base at V and 8 bases at J, with 11 bases between the two ends. CDR3 coding DNA: TGTGCCAGCAGTTTATTGGGGGTTGGGGAAAAACTGTTTTTT. This gives the protein CASSLLGVGEKLFF.